The following is a TCR beta chain sequence with its context. What antigen it recognizes has not been identified. No clone much larger than this one lies a single base away; base qualities are absent. The receptor library was made with the immunoSEQ multiplex PCR assay. For the multiplex PCR, a mixture combining 60 forward primers for TCR Vbeta segments and 13 reverse primers for TCR Jbeta segments was used. Amplification of the CDR3 region of rearranged TCR beta genes was performed with a multiplex PCR assay on genomic DNA. The Illumina HiSeq System was used to sequence the amplified TCR beta libraries as 87-base-pair reads. In the original analysis: In a later analysis, around 80 million unique TCR beta chains were counted across the 500 to 700 repertoires, and approximately 11 million of these chains were shared by at least two donors. Raw reads were error-corrected and collapsed into unique sequences by a nearest-neighbor algorithm in which closely related sequences were merged to remove PCR and sequencing errors. To assign V, D and J gene segments, CDR3 sequences were aligned to IMGT reference sequences. For a sequence to be retained, a match of at least six nucleotides was required to both a V gene segment and a J gene segment. Rearrangements were called productive when the CDR3 lacked stop codons and stayed in frame with V and J; all others were non-productive. CDR3 was defined according to IMGT convention as the region running from the second conserved V-encoded cysteine to the conserved J-encoded phenylalanine. In an earlier analysis of roughly 610 of the donors, sequences lacking an unambiguous match to a single V gene segment were excluded. An earlier analysis of 500 to 600 of the donors classified V segments as functional when productive rearrangements were above 56.7% and as segregating when the standard deviation between donors was above 5%. To diagnose cytomegalovirus status from the catalog of TCR beta chain sequences, a statistical classification framework was built. A later analysis assigned V and J genes by comparing TCR nucleotide sequences with IMGT/GENE-DB human TR gene sequences. In a later analysis, CDR3 sequences and most-parsimonious VDJ recombination scenarios were assigned using the TCRdist pipeline. In a later analysis, each TCR beta chain was defined by its CDR3 amino acid sequence together with its V-gene family, and reads lacking a unique V-gene family were excluded. A later analysis removed 592 highly shared, low-generation-probability nucleotide sequences to deal with suspected cross-contamination and a sequencing artifact. For each public chain, a later analysis derived a clonal expansion index from normalized ranks of inferred template counts within each repertoire. In a later analysis, generation probabilities were computed using a VDJ recombination model fitted to out-of-frame rearrangements, and the results were checked against IGoR. Hypergeometric tests were used in a later analysis to score TCR-TCR, TCR-HLA and TCR-CMV co-occurrence, with a repertoire-size bias correction applied to the TCR pairs. A later analysis estimated false discovery rates by permuting HLA or CMV assignments 20 times. A later analysis grouped co-occurring TCRs with DBSCAN, adding TCRdist sequence similarity when clustering within HLA-allele-positive subsets. For co-occurrence clustering, repertoires with fewer than 30,000 or more than 120,000 public chains were excluded, along with about five repertoires with anomalous nucleotide sharing. TCRdb re-hosts the immuneACCESS table, in-frame sequences only. Its copies lack some clones; in the studies checked, an unresolved V gene accounts for under half of them, and the cause for the rest is not known. Clonal size and the V and J genes are those of that table, whereas D and trimming came from the DNA. This sample has 150,000 to 180,000 clones in its table, and around 75% of those were observed once. 7.7% of the sample is taken by the ten largest.

The cohort was made up of 500 to 800 healthy bone marrow donors. All cohort members were sampled while nominally healthy, although unrecorded immune exposures were likely present. The donor tested CMV seropositive and was one of the 289 seropositive cohort members. A peripheral blood sample was collected from each donor, and TCR beta sequencing was performed on peripheral blood mononuclear cells. The Qiagen DNeasy Blood Extraction Kit was used to extract genomic DNA from the blood cell samples. Inclusive of the bounding cysteine and phenylalanine, the CDR3 is 11 residues long. The CDR3 DNA has 33 bases and is translated from base 1. V is pared back by 5 bases and J by 5 bases, with 6 bases lying between the germline termini. CDR1 SEHNR and CDR2 FQNEAQ are derived from the germline V gene (reference sequence). These data come from a study of cytomegalovirus exposure and HLA in healthy donors (dated 2017 in TCRdb). Study-wide context: In an earlier analysis of roughly 500 of the donors, about 260 Gb of sequence data and 117 million unique TCR beta sequences from 180 million or so T cells were reported. Around 330 gigabases of sequencing data and around 85 million unique TCR sequences made up an early release that covered some 640 HLA-typed donors. The genetic ancestry cluster associated with self-reported Caucasian donors included roughly 84% of the 300 to 400 genotyped donors. The study aimed to test whether cataloging public T cell receptors could reveal signatures of past pathogen exposure. The study used immunosequencing to profile the T cell repertoires of 670 or so subjects and linked those repertoires to cytomegalovirus serostatus. Along with the roughly 610-subject first cohort, a separate validation cohort of some 130 different subjects was used. The study combined high-throughput TCR immunosequencing, statistical association of individual TCRs with disease status, and machine learning to predict cytomegalovirus infection status. A later analysis re-examined previously published TCR beta repertoires from more than 550 donors and added high-resolution HLA genotyping to investigate patterns of TCR occurrence. Rather than using new phenotypic data, the later analysis identified candidate immune exposures from TCR beta sequences and from how often those sequences occurred across donors. To decide whether each TCR beta V gene segment behaved as functional or pseudogenic, an earlier analysis of some 580 of the donors relied on high-throughput TCR beta sequencing. Donor age, sex, ethnicity and CMV serostatus were compiled together with the repertoire data. In a later genetic analysis, genome-wide SNP genotypes for about 65% of the roughly 670 donors were used, and that subset was treated as a discovery cohort. All discovery cohort repertoires had been generated using a single sequencing platform. Class I and class II HLA loci were covered by the typing at four-digit resolution. Typing coverage differed by locus: A, B, C, DRB1 and DQB1 were typed in roughly 620-630 donors, DQA1 in approximately 520, DPA1 in 600 to 610, and DPB1 in just under 490. Roughly five DR-DQ haplotypes were treated as single units for association and clustering because of strong linkage in the cohort. On average, around 240,000 unique TCR beta nucleotide sequences were sequenced per donor among 398 genotyped donors of the cohort, with roughly 18% of those sequences being non-productive.

What the authors observed across the whole study: For the cohort, immune exposure information was limited to CMV serostatus. Presence/absence analyses assumed roughly uniform sequencing depth across donors, an assumption that may not hold. Linkage disequilibrium might explain the correlated functional status among segregating V segments, but an unknown experimental factor could not be ruled out. The authors suggested that the approach could potentially be extended to other disease states and immunological phenotypes. The 87-base-pair reads could not distinguish some IMGT-functional V segments, including TRBV6-2 and TRBV6-3, so those segments were excluded. A few of the identified cytomegalovirus-associated TCR beta chains were confirmed in vitro to be specific for cytomegalovirus antigens. While some public TCRs were present in many individuals, most TCR sequences turned up only very rarely across donors. According to a later genetic analysis, donors in an Asian-associated ancestry cluster had fewer N-insertions in productive TCRs than the approximately 630-donor mean. Because HLA typing was missing for some donors at each locus, association tests included only the typed subset. When HLA alleles, especially DR and DQ, strongly co-occurred, TCR associations were difficult to assign to individual alleles. A later analysis found that HLA-associated TCR beta chains were more clonally expanded and had lower generation probabilities than equally common non-associated chains. In a later analysis, around 17,000 TCR beta sequences were associated with specific HLA alleles at a false discovery rate of 0.05. In a later analysis, most CMV-associated TCR beta chains were found to appear HLA-restricted, with HLA associations seemingly driven largely by CMV exposure. A cluster of highly shared sequence variants was judged likely to be a technical artifact of the sequencing pipeline. In both the original and validation cohorts, the classifier was reported to diagnose cytomegalovirus status with high specificity and sensitivity. This cohort had only TCR beta chains sequenced, and the lack of alpha or paired-chain data limited which features could be detected. In a later genetic analysis, a missense DCLRE1C variant was associated with V-gene and J-gene trimming of TCR beta chains, and the association was replicated in an independent cohort. Several of the top co-occurrence clusters appeared to be linked to parvovirus B19, influenza, CMV and Epstein-Barr virus, according to a later analysis. In a later analysis, the rate of TCR association differed among HLA loci, with DRB1 alleles having the most associated TCRs and HLA-C alleles having the fewest. A further reported finding was that TCR beta sequences accurately predicted the HLA-A and HLA-B alleles for most subjects in the first cohort. In an earlier analysis of 450 to 750 of the donors, most TCR beta V segments appeared in productive rearrangements about 87% or about 30% of the time, broadly matching IMGT annotations. The study gave a list of 150 to 200 TCR beta chains associated with cytomegalovirus. Because counts were too low, 15 or so rarely observed V segments, including chromosome 9 orphons, were excluded from the earlier analysis of 500 to 700 of the donors.

The receptor's source is a man younger than 40 in good health and CMV-seropositive. Sequenced material: PBMCs. The receptor chain draws on TRBV7-9 and TRBJ1-1; possibly the D gene is TRBD1, per 5 matching bases. The nucleotide sequence reads TGTGCCAGCAGCCGGGGGACTGAAGCTTTCTTT. Translated, this is CASSRGTEAFF.